Presented here are 9 T cell receptor beta chains from one specimen sequenced in a study of identical twins. Each CDR3 protein gets one entry after TCRdb re-called the 5' RACE reads with MiXCR. The sample contains about 810,000 distinct CDR3 sequences, around an eighth of which appear only once. These data were likewise used in another study, on yellow fever vaccine responses in identical twins.

The sequenced sample was PBMCs. The receptors were sampled from a woman aged 18-29 years in good health.

This clonotype showed up many times. This chain joins TRBV4-1 and TRBJ2-1; TRBD2 agrees at 7 bases. The V segment lost 2 bases and the J segment 4 bases; nucleotides outside the gene matches: 8. The germline V gene has CDR1 MGHRA and CDR2 YSYEKL. This CDR3 comprises 16 residues. CDR3 sequence (DNA): TGCGCCAGCAGCCAACGCGAGCGGGGTAGATACAATGAGCAGTTCTTC. Its translation: CASSQRERGRYNEQFF.

The chain couples TRBV12-3 or TRBV12-4 to TRBJ1-1, with D perhaps TRBD1 (6 bases). The CDR3 runs 14 residues. Trimming cost V 6 bases and J 0 bases, with 11 bases left between them. The CDR3 protein is CASRPTGMNTEAFF. Written as DNA, the CDR3 is TGTGCCAGCAGACCAACAGGGATGAACACTGAAGCTTTCTTT.

This clonotype has a count of ten or more. The chain links TRBV7-9 to TRBJ2-7; 8 bases are a match to TRBD1. The germline V gene has CDR1 SEHNR and CDR2 FQNEAQ (reference sequence). V shed 4 bases, J shed 0 bases, and the junction held 5 bases outside the gene matches. The CDR3 covers 15 residues. DNA of the CDR3: TGTGCCAGCAGCTCACAGGGACAGGACTCCTACGAGCAGTACTTC. Encoded protein: CASSSQGQDSYEQYF.

The V call is TRBV6-5, the J call TRBJ1-3, with D unresolved. Germline CDR1 and CDR2: MNHEY and SVGAGI. The CDR3 loop spans 13 amino acids. V was cut by 7 bases and J by 0 bases, with 7 bases left in between. The CDR3 DNA reads TGTGCCAGCAAGTTCGCCTCTGGAAACACCATATATTTT. This encodes CASKFASGNTIYF.

This clonotype was counted a few times. The chain is built from TRBV12-3 or TRBV12-4 and TRBJ2-1; possible D gene TRBD2, 6 bases. The V and J ends lost 0 bases and 4 bases respectively, with 22 bases between them. This CDR3 is 19 amino acids long. The CDR3 region has the DNA TGTGCCAGCAGTTTAGCGGTGCCGACGGACAAGGAGGGATACAATGAGCAGTTCTTC. It is translated as CASSLAVPTDKEGYNEQFF.

This chain uses TRBV12-3 or TRBV12-4 with TRBJ2-2; D perhaps matches TRBD1 (5 bases). The CDR3 has 16 amino acids. V shed 3 bases and J shed 3 bases, with 14 bases lying between them. This CDR3 reads CASSFWTRVDTGELFF. In DNA form, the CDR3 reads TGTGCCAGCAGTTTTTGGACACGCGTTGACACCGGGGAGCTGTTTTTT.

There are many counts of this clonotype. The rearrangement links TRBV5-1 to TRBJ1-6, with D possibly TRBD1 on 5 matching bases. This CDR3 is 14 amino acids long. Germline V lookup: CDR1 SGHRS, CDR2 YFSETQ. V lost 3 bases and J 9 bases, leaving 13 bases between the germline ends. CDR3 region: CASSSGDLFSPLHF. As DNA, the CDR3 is TGCGCCAGCAGCTCCGGGGACCTCTTTTCACCCCTCCACTTT.

The genes are TRBV2 and TRBJ2-5; D is perhaps TRBD2 (6 bases). The ends were cut back, 10 bases at V and 5 bases at J, with 17 bases in the middle. The CDR3 spans 13 residues. Germline V gene sequence: CDR1 SNHLY, CDR2 FYNNEI. The CDR3 nucleotides are TGTGCCAACGACCCGGGAGTTGGGGAGACCCAGTACTTC. Amino acids: CANDPGVGETQYF.

The chain recombines TRBV7-3 with TRBJ2-1; 7 positions match TRBD1. With V trimmed by 1 base and J by 6 bases, 24 bases remained unmatched. The length of the CDR3 is 21 residues. Per germline, CDR1 SGHTA and CDR2 FQGTGA. CDR3 DNA sequence: TGTGCCAGCAGCTTAAGGTATCTCAGGACAGGAGCTAGACCAAGGGTCAATGAGCAGTTCTTC. This codes for CASSLRYLRTGARPRVNEQFF.